The rows below give T cell receptor beta chains drawn from one sample of a study of T cells in Graves' hyperthyroidism and ophthalmopathy. MiXCR, run by TCRdb on the multiplex PCR reads, gives a single entry per CDR3 protein. Of about 350,000 distinct CDR3 sequences detected, roughly 15% appear once; the ten largest clones hold approximately 19%. The sample consisted of blood. These receptors all stem from an older woman with Graves' ophthalmopathy. The CDR3 runs from the conserved cysteine through the conserved F or W. D genes are given only for firm matches. Not every row has a clone size; where given, it reads once, few, many or a size class.

CDR3 DNA: TGTGCCAGCAGCTTATCTTCCGGGGAACCGGGGGCCAACGTCCTGACTTTC
CDR3 protein: CASSLSSGEPGANVLTF
V gene: TRBV7-9
D gene: NA
J gene: TRBJ2-6
CDR3 length: 17
clone size: NA

CDR3 DNA: TGTGCCAGCAGCCCAACCCCAGCTCCCACAGATACGCAGTATTTT
CDR3 protein: CASSPTPAPTDTQYF
V gene: TRBV11-2
D gene: NA
J gene: TRBJ2-3
CDR3 length: 15
clone size: many

CDR3 DNA: TGTGCCAGCAGCCAATACAGGGGTCAAGAGACCCAGTACTTC
CDR3 protein: CASSQYRGQETQYF
V gene: TRBV11-2
D gene: TRBD1
J gene: TRBJ2-5
CDR3 length: 14
clone size: many

CDR3 DNA: TGCGCCAGCAGCCTACAGGACCGGGACACTGAAGCTTTCTTT
CDR3 protein: CASSLQDRDTEAFF
V gene: TRBV5-1
D gene: NA
J gene: TRBJ1-1
CDR3 length: 14
clone size: few

CDR3 DNA: TGTGCCAGCAGCTTAGGCTCCGGGCGCTCCTACGAGCAGTACTTC
CDR3 protein: CASSLGSGRSYEQYF
V gene: TRBV7-2
D gene: NA
J gene: TRBJ2-7
CDR3 length: 15
clone size: many

CDR3 DNA: TGTGCCAGCAGCCCCGACAGGGGGCGGAGCACCGGGGAGCTGTTTTTT
CDR3 protein: CASSPDRGRSTGELFF
V gene: TRBV6-1
D gene: TRBD1
J gene: TRBJ2-2
CDR3 length: 16
clone size: NA

CDR3 DNA: TGTGCCAGCAGTTACTCGAGCCGCCGGGGTAACCCATCCTACGAGCAGTACTTC
CDR3 protein: CASSYSSRRGNPSYEQYF
V gene: TRBV6-6
D gene: NA
J gene: TRBJ2-7
CDR3 length: 18
clone size: NA

CDR3 DNA: TGTGCCAGTAGTGTGGGGCAGGGGACTAGCGGACAAACCGGGGAGCTGTTTTTT
CDR3 protein: CASSVGQGTSGQTGELFF
V gene: TRBV19
D gene: TRBD2
J gene: TRBJ2-2
CDR3 length: 18
clone size: few

CDR3 DNA: TGTGCCAGCAGTCCAGGGGGTCTCCGGGCCAACACAGATACGCAGTATTTT
CDR3 protein: CASSPGGLRANTDTQYF
V gene: TRBV12-3/TRBV12-4
D gene: TRBD1
J gene: TRBJ2-3
CDR3 length: 17
clone size: many

CDR3 DNA: TGTGCCAGCAGTTACTCGAGGGGGGTAAAGAATAAGCAGTTCTTC
CDR3 protein: CASSYSRGVKNKQFF
V gene: TRBV6-5
D gene: NA
J gene: TRBJ2-1
CDR3 length: 15
clone size: once

CDR3 DNA: TGTGCCAGCAGCCATCTGGGCTACGAGCAGTACTTC
CDR3 protein: CASSHLGYEQYF
V gene: TRBV14
D gene: NA
J gene: TRBJ2-7
CDR3 length: 12
clone size: few

CDR3 DNA: TGTGCCAGCAGCCCTAGGGGGACTACGAACACCGGGGAGCTGTTTTTT
CDR3 protein: CASSPRGTTNTGELFF
V gene: TRBV5-6
D gene: NA
J gene: TRBJ2-2
CDR3 length: 16
clone size: many

CDR3 DNA: TGCAGCGTTGTTTTGGGGGACAACTCCTACGAGCAGTACTTC
CDR3 protein: CSVVLGDNSYEQYF
V gene: TRBV29-1
D gene: NA
J gene: TRBJ2-7
CDR3 length: 14
clone size: NA

CDR3 DNA: TGCAGTGCCTGGGACGTGCGGGGGAGAGGGGAGACCCAGTACTTC
CDR3 protein: CSAWDVRGRGETQYF
V gene: TRBV20-1
D gene: TRBD2
J gene: TRBJ2-5
CDR3 length: 15
clone size: NA

CDR3 DNA: TGTGCCAGCCGAGGGGGAGGGAACACTGAAGCTTCCTTT
CDR3 protein: CASRGGGNTEASF
V gene: TRBV28
D gene: NA
J gene: TRBJ1-1
CDR3 length: 13
clone size: NA

CDR3 DNA: TGCAGTGCTAGTTTACGTAGTGGGGAGGAGACCCAGTACTTC
CDR3 protein: CSASLRSGEETQYF
V gene: TRBV20-1
D gene: NA
J gene: TRBJ2-5
CDR3 length: 14
clone size: many

CDR3 DNA: TGTGCCAGCAGAGAAGAGGTGGGGCGGGGACGCTACAATGAGCAGTTCTTC
CDR3 protein: CASREEVGRGRYNEQFF
V gene: TRBV25-1
D gene: NA
J gene: TRBJ2-1
CDR3 length: 17
clone size: many

CDR3 DNA: TGCAGTGCTAGAGACCAACGAAGGGTAAACATTCAGTACTTC
CDR3 protein: CSARDQRRVNIQYF
V gene: TRBV20-1
D gene: NA
J gene: TRBJ2-4
CDR3 length: 14
clone size: many

CDR3 DNA: TGTGCCAGCAGTTCGGTAGCGGGACCACTCGGGACGCAGTATTTT
CDR3 protein: CASSSVAGPLGTQYF
V gene: TRBV7-8
D gene: TRBD2
J gene: TRBJ2-3
CDR3 length: 15
clone size: many

CDR3 DNA: TGCAGCGCCCCCCGGGGGCCGTACACCGGGGAGCTGTTTTTT
CDR3 protein: CSAPRGPYTGELFF
V gene: TRBV20-1
D gene: NA
J gene: TRBJ2-2
CDR3 length: 14
clone size: few

CDR3 DNA: TGTGCCAGCAGTGGGGGTACCTTAGGTGGGGGCACTGAAGCTTTCTTT
CDR3 protein: CASSGGTLGGGTEAFF
V gene: TRBV2
D gene: NA
J gene: TRBJ1-1
CDR3 length: 16
clone size: many

CDR3 DNA: TGCGCCAGCAGCTTAAGCGGGAGCAACGAGCAGTACTTC
CDR3 protein: CASSLSGSNEQYF
V gene: TRBV5-1
D gene: TRBD2
J gene: TRBJ2-7
CDR3 length: 13
clone size: many

CDR3 DNA: TGTGCCAGCAGTCTTAGAGTTGGGGGGAAGGTCGGGGCTTTCTTT
CDR3 protein: CASSLRVGGKVGAFF
V gene: TRBV12-3/TRBV12-4
D gene: NA
J gene: TRBJ1-1
CDR3 length: 15
clone size: many

CDR3 DNA: TGTGCCAGCAGCCGATCGGGACAGGGGTATAACGGTTCACCCCTCCACTTT
CDR3 protein: CASSRSGQGYNGSPLHF
V gene: TRBV7-9
D gene: TRBD1
J gene: TRBJ1-6
CDR3 length: 17
clone size: few

CDR3 DNA: TGTGCCAGCAGCTATGACAGGGTCGACGAGCAGTACTTC
CDR3 protein: CASSYDRVDEQYF
V gene: TRBV2
D gene: TRBD1
J gene: TRBJ2-7
CDR3 length: 13
clone size: many

CDR3 DNA: TGTGCCAGCAGGCCCAATTGGGCGGGGAACACTGAAGCTTTCTTT
CDR3 protein: CASRPNWAGNTEAFF
V gene: TRBV6-4
D gene: NA
J gene: TRBJ1-1
CDR3 length: 15
clone size: few

CDR3 DNA: TGTGCCAGCAGTCCCCAGGGGTATGGCTACACCTTC
CDR3 protein: CASSPQGYGYTF
V gene: TRBV6-1
D gene: NA
J gene: TRBJ1-2
CDR3 length: 12
clone size: many

CDR3 DNA: TGCGCCAGCTGTCCGACAGGTTCTGGAAACACCATATATTTT
CDR3 protein: CASCPTGSGNTIYF
V gene: TRBV5-1
D gene: NA
J gene: TRBJ1-3
CDR3 length: 14
clone size: NA

CDR3 DNA: TGTGCCAGCAGCCAGGAAGGGGGCTCCTACAATGAGCAGTTCTTC
CDR3 protein: CASSQEGGSYNEQFF
V gene: TRBV3-1
D gene: NA
J gene: TRBJ2-1
CDR3 length: 15
clone size: many

CDR3 DNA: TGTGCCAGCAGGACTAGCGGGTCCGACGGGGGGCTGTTTTTT
CDR3 protein: CASRTSGSDGGLFF
V gene: TRBV6-1
D gene: TRBD2
J gene: TRBJ2-2
CDR3 length: 14
clone size: NA

CDR3 DNA: TGCAGCACTAGTAGGATAGATACGCAGTATTTT
CDR3 protein: CSTSRIDTQYF
V gene: TRBV29-1
D gene: NA
J gene: TRBJ2-3
CDR3 length: 11
clone size: many

CDR3 DNA: TGTGCCAGCAGTTACTCGAGGTCCGTGTATGGCTACACCTTC
CDR3 protein: CASSYSRSVYGYTF
V gene: TRBV6-5
D gene: NA
J gene: TRBJ1-2
CDR3 length: 14
clone size: many

CDR3 DNA: TGTGCCAGCAGCCCCCGGATCCTGCTCGAGCAGTACTTC
CDR3 protein: CASSPRILLEQYF
V gene: TRBV7-2
D gene: NA
J gene: TRBJ2-7
CDR3 length: 13
clone size: NA

CDR3 DNA: TGCAGTGCTAGAGAACAGTATGGCTACACCTTC
CDR3 protein: CSAREQYGYTF
V gene: TRBV20-1
D gene: NA
J gene: TRBJ1-2
CDR3 length: 11
clone size: few

CDR3 DNA: TGTGCCAGCAGTGAAACCGGGACAGGAACTGAAGCTTTCTTT
CDR3 protein: CASSETGTGTEAFF
V gene: TRBV6-1
D gene: TRBD1
J gene: TRBJ1-1
CDR3 length: 14
clone size: many

CDR3 DNA: TGTGCCAGCAGCTTGGGGGGAGGCGACCAAGAGACCCAGTACTTC
CDR3 protein: CASSLGGGDQETQYF
V gene: TRBV7-3
D gene: NA
J gene: TRBJ2-5
CDR3 length: 15
clone size: NA

CDR3 DNA: TGCGCCAGCAGCGGAGTGGGACAGGGCCCCTATGGCTACACCTTC
CDR3 protein: CASSGVGQGPYGYTF
V gene: TRBV4-1
D gene: TRBD1
J gene: TRBJ1-2
CDR3 length: 15
clone size: few

CDR3 DNA: TGTGCCAGCAGCCTAGGGGGCAGTCCGAACTATGGCTACACCTTC
CDR3 protein: CASSLGGSPNYGYTF
V gene: TRBV7-2
D gene: TRBD1
J gene: TRBJ1-2
CDR3 length: 15
clone size: many

CDR3 DNA: TGTGCCAGCAGTTTTCTGGACACCGGGGAGCTGTTTTTT
CDR3 protein: CASSFLDTGELFF
V gene: TRBV28
D gene: NA
J gene: TRBJ2-2
CDR3 length: 13
clone size: many

CDR3 DNA: TGTGCCAGCAGTTTGGCGTTTCTAGCCAAAAACATTCAGTACTTC
CDR3 protein: CASSLAFLAKNIQYF
V gene: TRBV28
D gene: NA
J gene: TRBJ2-4
CDR3 length: 15
clone size: many

CDR3 DNA: TGTGCCAGCAGTGAAGCCGGGACCCCGAACACCGGGGAGCTGTTTTTT
CDR3 protein: CASSEAGTPNTGELFF
V gene: TRBV2
D gene: NA
J gene: TRBJ2-2
CDR3 length: 16
clone size: few

CDR3 DNA: TGTGCCAGCTCACCACTAGGGACTTCCTATAATTCACCCCTCCACTTT
CDR3 protein: CASSPLGTSYNSPLHF
V gene: TRBV18
D gene: NA
J gene: TRBJ1-6
CDR3 length: 16
clone size: NA

CDR3 DNA: TGCAGTGCACTAAAGGTGGAGACCCAGTACTTC
CDR3 protein: CSALKVETQYF
V gene: TRBV20-1
D gene: NA
J gene: TRBJ2-5
CDR3 length: 11
clone size: many

CDR3 DNA: TGTGCCAGCAGCTTAAATGGCGGGAGGATTGGGGAGCAGTACTTC
CDR3 protein: CASSLNGGRIGEQYF
V gene: TRBV7-3
D gene: TRBD2
J gene: TRBJ2-7
CDR3 length: 15
clone size: NA

CDR3 DNA: TGTGCCAGCAGTCGGGACTTGAGCTACGAGCAGTACTTC
CDR3 protein: CASSRDLSYEQYF
V gene: TRBV2
D gene: NA
J gene: TRBJ2-7
CDR3 length: 13
clone size: NA

CDR3 DNA: TGCGCCAGCAGCCGCGACCGGGACAGGGGGCTCGGCTACACCTTC
CDR3 protein: CASSRDRDRGLGYTF
V gene: TRBV5-1
D gene: TRBD1
J gene: TRBJ1-2
CDR3 length: 15
clone size: many